The 7 T cell receptor beta chains below all came from one sample that was sequenced in a study of T cell responses to AZD1222 COVID-19 vaccine. Method: immunoSEQ multiplex PCR; TCRdb's copy keeps in-frame clones and lacks some. The sample has over 150,000 clones; around 90% are singletons. The sample consisted of peripheral blood, taken on day 0 of AZD1222 vaccination. These receptor sequences come from an adult in good health.

A single count supports this clone. The chain couples TRBV6-6 to TRBJ2-2; no clear D gene. Per the germline V gene, CDR1 is MNHNY and CDR2 is SVGAGI (reference sequence). CDR3 size: 12 residues. V was pared by 7 bases and J by 2 bases, with 5 bases between. For the CDR3, the DNA is TGTGCCAGCACTCCCAACACCGGGGAGCTGTTTTTT. It specifies CASTPNTGELFF.

The rearrangement uses TRBV5-1 and TRBJ1-4; 8 positions match TRBD1. The CDR3 totals 16 residues. From germline, CDR1 is SGHRS and CDR2 YFSETQ. J gave up 10 bases and V 4 bases, and 15 bases lay outside the gene matches. CDR3 loop: CASSLDPRQGSVKLFF. The CDR3 nucleotides read TGCGCCAGCAGCCTGGACCCCAGACAGGGGAGTGTAAAACTGTTTTTT.

This clone was counted a single time. This chain uses TRBV28 with TRBJ1-4; TRBD1 aligns across 9 bases. With 6 bases clipped from V and 6 bases from J, the junction kept 14 bases outside the gene matches. The CDR3 has 17 residues. The V gene's germline CDR1 is MDHEN and CDR2 SYDVKM. CDR3 in DNA: TGTGCCAGCAGGACCCGCGGGACAGGGCGGGGGGATGAAAAACTGTTTTTT. Translating gives CASRTRGTGRGDEKLFF.

The gene calls are TRBV11-2 and TRBJ2-7, with 11 bases that match TRBD1. V was pared by 4 bases and J by 5 bases, with 7 bases of the junction left unmatched. The V gene's germline CDR1 is SGHAT and CDR2 FQNNGV. The CDR3 is made up of 15 amino acids. The CDR3 DNA sequence: TGTGCCAGCAGCTCCCCCCGGGACAGGGGGGACGAGCAGTACTTC. Translation: CASSSPRDRGDEQYF. Based on the CDR3 plus reference TRBV11-2 and TRBJ2-7, the full variable domain is EAGVAQSPRYKIIEKRQSVAFWCNPISGHATLYWYQQILGQGPKLLIQFQNNGVVDDSQLPKDRFSAERLKGVDSTLKIQPAKLEDSAVYLCASSSPRDRGDEQYFGPGTRLTVT.

DNA for the CDR3: TGTGCCAGCAGTTTCGCAGGGGAAGGGCCCCAGCATTTT. This codes for CASSFAGEGPQHF. The genes are TRBV12-3 or TRBV12-4 and TRBJ1-5; weak D call: TRBD1 (6 bases). The CDR3 is made up of 13 amino acids. V dropped 3 bases and J dropped 9 bases, with 12 bases sitting between them.

The chain carries TRBV27 and TRBJ2-2; 7 positions match TRBD1. This CDR3 comprises 15 residues. Germline CDR1 MNHEY, CDR2 SMNVEV (reference sequence). V shed 6 bases and J 1 base; nucleotides not matched to a gene: 5. The CDR3 sequence: CASSNRDRNTGELFF. CDR3 sequence (DNA): TGTGCCAGCAGCAACAGGGACAGGAACACCGGGGAGCTGTTTTTT.

The rearrangement joins TRBV30 to TRBJ1-3, with TRBD1 as a possible D gene (5 bases). The germline V gene has CDR1 GTSNPN and CDR2 SVGIG (reference sequence). The CDR3 consists of 13 residues. V shed 5 bases and J shed 3 bases, with 11 bases lying between them. CDR3 DNA: TGTGCCTGGGACCAGGGTCTTGGAAACACCATATATTTT. Translation gives CAWDQGLGNTIYF.